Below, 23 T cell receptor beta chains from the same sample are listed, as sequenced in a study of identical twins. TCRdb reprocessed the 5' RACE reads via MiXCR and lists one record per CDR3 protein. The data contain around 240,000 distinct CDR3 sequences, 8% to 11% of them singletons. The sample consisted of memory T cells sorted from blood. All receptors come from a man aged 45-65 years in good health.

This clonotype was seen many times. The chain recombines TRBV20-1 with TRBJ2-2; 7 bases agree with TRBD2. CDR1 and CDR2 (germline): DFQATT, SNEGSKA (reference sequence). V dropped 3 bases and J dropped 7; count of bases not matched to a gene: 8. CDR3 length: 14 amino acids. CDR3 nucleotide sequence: TGCAGTGCTAGGGGTGGCGGGAGTGACGGGGAGCTGTTTTTT. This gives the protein CSARGGGSDGELFF.

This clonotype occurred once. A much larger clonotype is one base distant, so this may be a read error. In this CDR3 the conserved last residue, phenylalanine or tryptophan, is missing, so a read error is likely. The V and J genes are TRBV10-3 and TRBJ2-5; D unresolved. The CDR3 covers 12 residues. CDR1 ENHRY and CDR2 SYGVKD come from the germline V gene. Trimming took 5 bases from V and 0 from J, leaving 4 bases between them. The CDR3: CAISQNQETQYL. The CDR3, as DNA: TGTGCCATCAGTCAAAACCAAGAGACCCAGTACCTC.

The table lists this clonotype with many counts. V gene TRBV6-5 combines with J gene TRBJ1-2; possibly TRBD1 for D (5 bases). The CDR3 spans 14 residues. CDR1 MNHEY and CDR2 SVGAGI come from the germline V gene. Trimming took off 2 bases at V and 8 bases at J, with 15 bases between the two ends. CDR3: CASSYDRGVGGYTF. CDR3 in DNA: TGTGCCAGCAGTTACGATAGGGGTGTGGGGGGCTACACCTTC.

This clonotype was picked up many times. The CDR3: CASSSWDAATFF. The CDR3 DNA reads TGTGCCAGCAGTAGTTGGGACGCTGCCACTTTCTTT. V usage is TRBV27 and J usage is TRBJ1-1; D perhaps matches TRBD1 (5 bases). The germline gives CDR1 MNHEY, CDR2 SMNVEV (reference sequence). Between the trimmed V and J ends, which lost 5 bases and 12 bases, there was a span of 16 bases. The CDR3 has 12 residues.

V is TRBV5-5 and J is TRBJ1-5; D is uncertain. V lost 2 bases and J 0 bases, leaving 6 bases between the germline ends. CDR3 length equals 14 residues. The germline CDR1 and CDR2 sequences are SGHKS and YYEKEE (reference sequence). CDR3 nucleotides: TGTGCCAGCAGCTTAGGCCATAGCAATCAGCCCCAGCATTTT. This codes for CASSLGHSNQPQHF.

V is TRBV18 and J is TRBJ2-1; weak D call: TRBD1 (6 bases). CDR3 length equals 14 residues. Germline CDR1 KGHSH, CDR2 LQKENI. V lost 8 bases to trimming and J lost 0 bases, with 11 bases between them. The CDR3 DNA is TGTGCCAGCACCGGACAGTACTCCTACAATGAGCAGTTCTTC. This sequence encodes CASTGQYSYNEQFF.

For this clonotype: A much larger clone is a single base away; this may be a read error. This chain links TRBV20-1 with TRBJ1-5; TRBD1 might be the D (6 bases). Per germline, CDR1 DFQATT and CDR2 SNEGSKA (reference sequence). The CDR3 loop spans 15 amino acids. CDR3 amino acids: CSARTQGNGNQSQHF. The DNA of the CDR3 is TGCAGTGCTAGGACCCAGGGGAACGGCAATCAGTCCCAGCATTTT.

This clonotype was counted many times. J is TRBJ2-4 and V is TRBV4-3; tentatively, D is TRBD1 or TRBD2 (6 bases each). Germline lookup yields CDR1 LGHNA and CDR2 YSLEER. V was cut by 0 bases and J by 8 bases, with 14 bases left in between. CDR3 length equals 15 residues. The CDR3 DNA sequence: TGCGCCAGCAGCCAAGACCCGGCAGGGGAGGACATTCAGTACTTC. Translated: CASSQDPAGEDIQYF.

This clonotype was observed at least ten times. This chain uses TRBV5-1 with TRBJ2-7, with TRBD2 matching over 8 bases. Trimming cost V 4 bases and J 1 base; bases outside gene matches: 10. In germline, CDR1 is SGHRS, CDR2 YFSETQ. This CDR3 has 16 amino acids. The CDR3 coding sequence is TGCGCCAGCAGCGGAGGACTAGCTCAGGGTTCCTACGAGCAGTACTTC. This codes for CASSGGLAQGSYEQYF.

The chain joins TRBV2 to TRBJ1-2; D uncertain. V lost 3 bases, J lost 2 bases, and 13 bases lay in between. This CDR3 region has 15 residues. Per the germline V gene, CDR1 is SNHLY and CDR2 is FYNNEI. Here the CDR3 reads CASSDGGSGNYGYTF. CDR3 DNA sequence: TGTGCCAGCAGTGATGGCGGCTCCGGGAACTATGGCTACACCTTC.

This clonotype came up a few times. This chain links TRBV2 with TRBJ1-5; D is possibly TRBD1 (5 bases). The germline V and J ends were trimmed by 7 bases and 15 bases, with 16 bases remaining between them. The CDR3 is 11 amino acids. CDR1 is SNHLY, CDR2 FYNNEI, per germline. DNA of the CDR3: TGTGCCAGCATTTTTACAGGCTCGGGGCATTTT. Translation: CASIFTGSGHF.

CDR3 amino acids: CSAPGGSTDTQYF. The DNA for the CDR3 is TGCAGTGCCCCGGGAGGGAGCACAGATACGCAGTATTTT. V gene TRBV20-1 combines with J gene TRBJ2-3, with 8 bases lining up with TRBD2. Trimming at V came to 6 bases and at J to 0 bases, leaving 2 bases not matched to a gene. The CDR3 spans 13 residues. The V gene's germline CDR1 is DFQATT and CDR2 SNEGSKA (reference sequence).

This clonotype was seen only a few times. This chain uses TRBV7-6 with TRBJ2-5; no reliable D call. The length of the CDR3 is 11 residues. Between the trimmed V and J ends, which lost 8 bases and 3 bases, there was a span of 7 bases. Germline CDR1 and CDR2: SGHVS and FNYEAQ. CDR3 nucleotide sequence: TGTGCCAGCGGCGTAAAAGAGACCCAGTACTTC. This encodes CASGVKETQYF.

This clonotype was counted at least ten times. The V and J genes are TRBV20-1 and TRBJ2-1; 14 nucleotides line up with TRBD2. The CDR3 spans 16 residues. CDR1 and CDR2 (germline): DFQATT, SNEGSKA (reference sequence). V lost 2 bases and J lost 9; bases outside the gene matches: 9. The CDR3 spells CSARKTRTSGGFEQFF. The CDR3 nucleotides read TGCAGTGCTAGAAAAACTAGGACTAGCGGGGGGTTTGAGCAGTTCTTC.

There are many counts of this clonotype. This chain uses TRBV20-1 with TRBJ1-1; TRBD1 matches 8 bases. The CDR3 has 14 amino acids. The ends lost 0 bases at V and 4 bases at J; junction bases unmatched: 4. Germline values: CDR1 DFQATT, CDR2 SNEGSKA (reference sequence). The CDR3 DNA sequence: TGCAGTGCTAGAGATCCCAGGGGGCGCACTGAAGCTTTCTTT. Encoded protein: CSARDPRGRTEAFF.

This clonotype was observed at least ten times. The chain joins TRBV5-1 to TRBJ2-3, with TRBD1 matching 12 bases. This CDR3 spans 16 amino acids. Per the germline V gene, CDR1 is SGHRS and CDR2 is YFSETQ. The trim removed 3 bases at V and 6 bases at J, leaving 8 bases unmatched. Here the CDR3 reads CASSWGTGGGYDTQYF. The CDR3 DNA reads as TGCGCCAGCAGCTGGGGGACAGGGGGCGGATATGATACGCAGTATTTT.

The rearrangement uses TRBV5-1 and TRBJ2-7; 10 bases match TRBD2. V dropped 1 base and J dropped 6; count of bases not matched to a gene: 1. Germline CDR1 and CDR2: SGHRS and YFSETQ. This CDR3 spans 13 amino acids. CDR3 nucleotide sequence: TGCGCCAGCAGCTTGACTAGCGGGATCGAGCAGTACTTC. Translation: CASSLTSGIEQYF. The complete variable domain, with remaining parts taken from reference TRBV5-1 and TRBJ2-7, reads KAGVTQTPRYLIKTRGQQVTLSCSPISGHRSVSWYQQTPGQGLQFLFEYFSETQRNKGNFPGRFSGRQFSNSRSEMNVSTLELGDSALYLCASSLTSGIEQYFGPGTRLTVT.

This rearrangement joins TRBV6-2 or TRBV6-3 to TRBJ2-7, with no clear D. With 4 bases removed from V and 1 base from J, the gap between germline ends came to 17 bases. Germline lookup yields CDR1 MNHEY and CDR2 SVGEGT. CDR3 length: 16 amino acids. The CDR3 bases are TGTGCCAGCAGTTTCGGGCGGACCTCAAAATCCTACGAGCAGTACTTC. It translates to CASSFGRTSKSYEQYF.

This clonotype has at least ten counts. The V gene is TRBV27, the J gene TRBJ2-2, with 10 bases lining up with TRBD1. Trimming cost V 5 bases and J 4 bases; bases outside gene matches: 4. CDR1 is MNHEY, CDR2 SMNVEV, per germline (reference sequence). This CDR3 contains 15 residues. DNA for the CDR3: TGTGCCAGCAGTGCCGGGACAGGGGTCACCGGGGAGCTGTTTTTT. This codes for CASSAGTGVTGELFF.

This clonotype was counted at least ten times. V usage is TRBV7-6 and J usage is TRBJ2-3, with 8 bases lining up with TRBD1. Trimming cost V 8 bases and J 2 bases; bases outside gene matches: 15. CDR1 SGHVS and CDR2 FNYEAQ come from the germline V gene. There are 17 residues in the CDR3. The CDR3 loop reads CASLPPKQGDPTDTQYF. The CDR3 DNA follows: TGTGCCAGCCTCCCCCCAAAACAGGGGGATCCCACAGATACGCAGTATTTT.

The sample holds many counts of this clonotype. The CDR3 reads CASSLVTSGTDEQFF. CDR3 DNA: TGTGCCAGCAGTTTAGTGACTAGCGGGACCGATGAGCAGTTCTTC. The chain carries TRBV27 and TRBJ2-1, with 11 bases lining up with TRBD2. V trimming: 2 bases; J trimming: 8 bases; junction bases outside the gene matches: 5. The length of the CDR3 is 15 residues. Germline-derived CDR1 and CDR2 are MNHEY and SMNVEV (reference sequence).

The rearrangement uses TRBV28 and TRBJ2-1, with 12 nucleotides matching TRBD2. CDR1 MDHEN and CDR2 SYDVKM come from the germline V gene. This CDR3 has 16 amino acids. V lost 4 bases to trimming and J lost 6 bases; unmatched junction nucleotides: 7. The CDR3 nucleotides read TGTGCCAGCAGTTCACGTGGACTAGCGGGATTCAATGAGCAGTTCTTC. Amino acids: CASSSRGLAGFNEQFF.

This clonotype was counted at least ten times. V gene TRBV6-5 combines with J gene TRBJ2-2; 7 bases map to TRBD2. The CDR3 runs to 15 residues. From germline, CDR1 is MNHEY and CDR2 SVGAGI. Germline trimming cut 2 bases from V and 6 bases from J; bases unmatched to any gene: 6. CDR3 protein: CASSYRAGEAGELFF. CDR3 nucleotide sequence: TGTGCCAGCAGTTACCGGGCGGGAGAGGCCGGGGAGCTGTTTTTT.